This passage covers 12 T cell receptor beta chains from one sample sequenced in a study of blood T cell repertoires in COVID-19. The method was immunoSEQ multiplex PCR; TCRdb's version includes in-frame clones alone and lacks a portion of them. Of under 150,000 clones in the sample, about 85% were seen once. The sequenced material came from peripheral blood. Source of these receptors: a man between 50 and 59 years old with acute or convalescent COVID-19.

V gene TRBV24-1 combines with J gene TRBJ2-3; TRBD2 aligns across 15 bases. Trimming took 1 base from V and 0 from J; bases not matched to a gene: 4. CDR1 is KGHDR, CDR2 SFDVKD, per germline. This CDR3 has 19 residues. Here the CDR3 DNA reads TGTGCCACCAGTGATTTTCCCGGACTAGCGGGGGGGAGCACAGATACGCAGTATTTT. Protein: CATSDFPGLAGGSTDTQYF.

The chain is built from TRBV19 and TRBJ1-2; tentative D call: TRBD1 (6 bases). The CDR3 sequence is 16 residues long. Germline V gene lookup returns CDR1 LNHDA and CDR2 SQIVND (reference sequence). V shed 5 bases and J shed 6 bases, with 22 bases lying between them. The CDR3 region is CASSLNAGGEYDGYTF. In DNA, the CDR3 is TGTGCCAGTAGTCTAAACGCGGGGGGCGAATATGATGGCTACACCTTC.

The rearrangement joins TRBV12-3 or TRBV12-4 to TRBJ2-2; no clear D. The length of the CDR3 is 13 residues. Trimming removed 7 bases from V and 5 bases from J, with 11 bases in between. The CDR3 DNA reads as TGTGCCAGCACTGGGCAGCCGACCGGGGAGCTGTTTTTT. It is translated as CASTGQPTGELFF.

The table lists this clone with a count of one. The chain uses TRBV5-4 and TRBJ2-6; D is ambiguous. Germline loops: CDR1 SGHNT, CDR2 YYREEE (reference sequence). CDR3 length: 16 amino acids. V was pared by 2 bases and J by 0 bases, with 9 bases between. CDR3 nucleotide sequence: TGTGCCAGCAGCTTACATTTAAGCTCTGGGGCCAACGTCCTGACTTTC. This codes for CASSLHLSSGANVLTF.

CDR3 sequence reads: CAIRQDRDEVFF. The CDR3 nucleotides read TGTGCCATCAGGCAAGACAGAGATGAGGTGTTCTTC. This rearrangement joins TRBV10-3 to TRBJ2-1, with D perhaps TRBD1 (5 bases). The CDR3 is made up of 12 amino acids. Germline V gene sequence: CDR1 ENHRY, CDR2 SYGVKD. V lost 6 bases to trimming and J lost 15 bases, with 18 bases between them.

The gene calls are TRBV28 and TRBJ1-5; TRBD1 aligns across 9 bases. The CDR3 has 14 residues. V shed 6 bases, J shed 2 bases, and the junction held 2 bases outside the gene matches. Germline CDR1 reads MDHEN; CDR2 reads SYDVKM. The CDR3 sequence: CASSRTGGNQPQHF. CDR3 sequence (DNA): TGTGCCAGCAGCCGGACAGGGGGCAATCAGCCCCAGCATTTT.

The J gene is TRBJ1-1, the V gene TRBV6-1; tentatively, D is TRBD1 (6 bases). Germline V gene lookup returns CDR1 MNHNS and CDR2 SASEGT. This CDR3 region has 16 residues. Trimming left V 4 bases short and J 3 bases short, with 18 bases between. The CDR3 sequence is CASSVRDTLKDTEAFF. CDR3 bases: TGTGCCAGCAGTGTCCGGGACACCCTAAAGGACACTGAAGCTTTCTTT.

The sample holds a few counts of this clone. V is TRBV6-6 and J is TRBJ1-6, with 9 bases fitting TRBD1. The CDR3 extends over 15 amino acids. J gave up 10 bases and V 4 bases, and 8 bases lay outside the gene matches. CDR1 and CDR2 from the germline V gene are MNHNY and SVGAGI (reference sequence). CDR3 residues: CASSSSGQGWSPLHF. The CDR3 nucleotides are TGTGCCAGCAGTTCCTCGGGACAGGGATGGTCACCCCTCCACTTT.

The chain recombines TRBV7-2 with TRBJ1-1; D is undetermined. In germline, CDR1 is SGHTA, CDR2 FQGNSA. This CDR3 is 14 amino acids long. Trimming cost V 1 base and J 0 bases, with 6 bases left between them. The chain's CDR3 is CASSLGAMNTEAFF. The CDR3 bases are TGTGCCAGCAGCTTAGGCGCTATGAACACTGAAGCTTTCTTT.

The chain is built from TRBV5-1 and TRBJ1-3; D is undetermined. This CDR3 comprises 15 residues. From germline, CDR1 is SGHRS and CDR2 YFSETQ. Trimming pared 2 bases from V and 0 bases from J, leaving 9 bases between. The CDR3 nucleotides are TGCGCCAGCAGCTTCGACGGGAGCTCTGGAAACACCATATATTTT. Translating gives CASSFDGSSGNTIYF.

V and J are TRBV18 and TRBJ1-5, with TRBD1 identical over 7 bases. Unmatched junction bases numbered 2, after V lost 3 bases and J lost 3 bases. The CDR3 runs to 14 residues. Germline V gives CDR1 KGHSH, CDR2 LQKENI. CDR3 loop: CASSPGTVNQPQHF. CDR3 nucleotides: TGTGCCAGCTCACCCGGGACAGTCAATCAGCCCCAGCATTTT.

On this clone: The sample carries other DNA sequences with the same CDR3. This chain joins TRBV30 and TRBJ1-5; D possibly corresponds to TRBD1 (5 bases). V lost 1 base and J lost 2, with 6 bases in between. The CDR3 runs to 13 residues. Germline values: CDR1 GTSNPN, CDR2 SVGIG (reference sequence). CDR3 protein: CAWSAGGNQPQHF. The CDR3 coding sequence is TGTGCCTGGAGTGCGGGGGGCAATCAGCCCCAGCATTTT.